Below are 11 T cell receptor beta chains sequenced from a single sample in a study of shared clonotypes between healthy human individuals. Measured with immunoSEQ multiplex PCR; TCRdb has only the in-frame clones, and not every one. The profile shows over 400,000 clones, around 80% of them singletons. Specimen: PBMCs. Receptors originate from a middle-aged woman in good health. Some clones in this sample may be carry-over from other donors' samples.

V gene TRBV6-5 combines with J gene TRBJ1-5; TRBD1 agrees at 8 bases. The V segment lost 6 bases and the J segment 2 bases; nucleotides outside the gene matches: 6. This CDR3 comprises 15 residues. The V gene's germline CDR1 is MNHEY and CDR2 SVGAGI. The CDR3 DNA reads TGTGCCAGCAGGATAGGACAGGGAGGCAATCAGCCCCAGCATTTT. As protein: CASRIGQGGNQPQHF.

This chain joins TRBV7-9 and TRBJ2-1; 8 bases are shared with TRBD1. Germline-derived CDR1 and CDR2 are SEHNR and FQNEAQ (reference sequence). There are 14 residues in the CDR3. The J segment lost 5 bases and the V segment lost 5 bases, leaving 5 bases of the junction unmatched. The CDR3 region is CASSVRDRNNEQFF. The CDR3, as DNA: TGTGCCAGCAGCGTCCGGGACAGGAACAATGAGCAGTTCTTC.

This chain links TRBV6-1 with TRBJ1-5, with TRBD1 as a possible D gene (5 bases). This CDR3 comprises 13 residues. The germline V gene has CDR1 MNHNS and CDR2 SASEGT. The V end lost 7 bases, the J end lost 5 bases, and 12 bases lay between the germline ends. DNA for the CDR3: TGTGCCAGCAATCCCAGAGGGGATCAGCCCCAGCATTTT. Translating gives CASNPRGDQPQHF.

The chain links TRBV9 to TRBJ2-3; D possibly uses TRBD1 or TRBD2 (5 bases each). CDR1 is SGDLS and CDR2 is YYNGEE in the germline V gene. Deletions cut 3 bases from V and 5 bases from J, with 19 bases between. The CDR3 contains 16 residues. In DNA, the CDR3 is TGTGCCAGCAGCGGTACCGGGGTAGGGGCGGGAGATACGCAGTATTTT. It specifies CASSGTGVGAGDTQYF.

The chain joins TRBV28 to TRBJ2-3; 7 nucleotides match TRBD2. Trimming cost V 5 bases and J 2 bases; bases outside gene matches: 22. This CDR3 contains 20 residues. CDR1 is MDHEN, CDR2 SYDVKM, per germline. The CDR3 protein is CASSTPTPPIGLENTDTQYF. In nucleotides, the CDR3 is TGTGCCAGCAGTACCCCTACCCCCCCCATTGGACTAGAAAACACAGATACGCAGTATTTT.

The DNA for the CDR3 is TGTGCCAGCAGCCCGGACCCCACACCTCCCTACGAGCAGTACTTC. It is translated as CASSPDPTPPYEQYF. V and J are TRBV7-8 and TRBJ2-7; D remains unclear. Trimming took off 5 bases at V and 2 bases at J, with 16 bases between the two ends. The CDR3 covers 15 residues. Germline assignment: CDR1 SGHVS and CDR2 FQNEAQ.

The V gene is TRBV7-9, the J gene TRBJ2-7; D may match TRBD1 or TRBD2 (5 bases each). The germline V gene has CDR1 SEHNR and CDR2 FQNEAQ (reference sequence). V lost 5 bases and J lost 3, with 20 bases in between. The CDR3 is 16 amino acids. CDR3 bases: TGTGCCAGCAGCCAGCCTACCGGGGCCCGGCTCTACGAGCAGTACTTC. This sequence encodes CASSQPTGARLYEQYF.

This clone occurred once. This chain connects TRBV7-2 to TRBJ2-1; 9 bases are a match to TRBD2. With 5 bases clipped from V and 8 bases from J, the junction kept 10 bases outside the gene matches. The germline gives CDR1 SGHTA, CDR2 FQGNSA. This CDR3 is 15 amino acids long. CDR3: CASSEIAGVMYEQFF. Written as DNA, the CDR3 is TGTGCCAGCAGCGAGATAGCGGGAGTAATGTATGAGCAGTTCTTC. Together with reference TRBV7-2 and TRBJ2-1, the CDR3 gives the full variable domain: GAGVSQSPSNKVTEKGKDVELRCDPISGHTALYWYRQSLGQGLEFLIYFQGNSAPDKSGLPSDRFSAERTGGSVSTLTIQRTQQEDSAVYLCASSEIAGVMYEQFFGPGTRLTVL.

This clone was seen many times. J is TRBJ1-2 and V is TRBV7-9; 8 bases align to TRBD1. Germline V CDR1 and CDR2: SEHNR, FQNEAQ (reference sequence). V lost 4 bases and J lost 1; bases outside the gene matches: 8. This CDR3 has 16 residues. DNA for the CDR3: TGTGCCAGCAGCTACTTGGGACAGGAAAATAACTATGGCTACACCTTC. Translation: CASSYLGQENNYGYTF.

This clone was counted between two and nine times. This chain connects TRBV19 to TRBJ1-1, with D maybe TRBD1 (6 bases). Trimming cost V 9 bases and J 1 base, with 15 bases left between them. The CDR3 spans 14 residues. Germline values: CDR1 LNHDA, CDR2 SQIVND (reference sequence). CDR3 nucleotide sequence: TGTGCCAGCAGTGACAGGTTGGCGAACACTGAAGCTTTCTTT. Its translation: CASSDRLANTEAFF.

The V call is TRBV30, the J call TRBJ2-4; D may be TRBD2 (6 bases). Trimming pared 5 bases from V and 2 bases from J, leaving 16 bases between. The germline CDR1 and CDR2 sequences are GTSNPN and SVGIG (reference sequence). This CDR3 has 15 residues. The CDR3 sequence is CAWGSPGGTKNIQYF. CDR3 in DNA: TGTGCCTGGGGATCCCCCGGAGGGACCAAAAACATTCAGTACTTC.